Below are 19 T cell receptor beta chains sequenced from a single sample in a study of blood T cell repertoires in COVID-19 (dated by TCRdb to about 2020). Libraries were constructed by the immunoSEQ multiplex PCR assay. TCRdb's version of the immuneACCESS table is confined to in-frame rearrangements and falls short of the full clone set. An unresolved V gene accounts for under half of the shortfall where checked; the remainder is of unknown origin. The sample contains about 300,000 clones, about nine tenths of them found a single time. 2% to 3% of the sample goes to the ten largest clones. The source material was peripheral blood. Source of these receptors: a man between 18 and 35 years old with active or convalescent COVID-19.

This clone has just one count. In DNA form, the CDR3 reads TGTGCCAGCGGAACCTGGAAGGGGGCTGCAGAGACCCAGTACTTC. Its protein product is CASGTWKGAAETQYF. This chain links TRBV27 with TRBJ2-5; 7 bases align to TRBD1. The ends lost 8 bases at V and 4 bases at J; junction bases unmatched: 13. Germline CDR1 reads MNHEY; CDR2 reads SMNVEV (reference sequence). This CDR3 spans 15 amino acids.

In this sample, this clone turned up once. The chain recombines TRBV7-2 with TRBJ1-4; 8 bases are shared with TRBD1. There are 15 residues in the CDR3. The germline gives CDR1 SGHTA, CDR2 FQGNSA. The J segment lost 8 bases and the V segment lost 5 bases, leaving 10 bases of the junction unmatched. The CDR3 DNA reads TGTGCCAGCAGCAGAACAGGGGGAGAAGGGGAAAAACTGTTTTTT. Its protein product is CASSRTGGEGEKLFF.

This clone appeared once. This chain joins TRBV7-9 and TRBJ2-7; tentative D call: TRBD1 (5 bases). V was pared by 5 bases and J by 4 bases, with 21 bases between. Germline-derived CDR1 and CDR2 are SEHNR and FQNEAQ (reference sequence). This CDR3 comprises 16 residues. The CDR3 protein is CASSAAPRTGLYEQYF. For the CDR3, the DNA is TGTGCCAGCAGCGCCGCACCTCGAACAGGCCTTTACGAGCAGTACTTC.

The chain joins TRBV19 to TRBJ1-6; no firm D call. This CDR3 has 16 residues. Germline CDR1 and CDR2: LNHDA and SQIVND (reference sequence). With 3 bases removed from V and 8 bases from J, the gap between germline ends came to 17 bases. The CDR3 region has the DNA TGTGCCAGTAGTATTGGGCCGACACAGCGGTATTCACCCCTCCACTTT. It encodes CASSIGPTQRYSPLHF. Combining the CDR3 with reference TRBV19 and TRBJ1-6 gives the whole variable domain DGGITQSPKYLFRKEGQNVTLSCEQNLNHDAMYWYRQDPGQGLRLIYYSQIVNDFQKGDIAEGYSVSREKKESFPLTVTSAQKNPTAFYLCASSIGPTQRYSPLHFGNGTRLTVT.

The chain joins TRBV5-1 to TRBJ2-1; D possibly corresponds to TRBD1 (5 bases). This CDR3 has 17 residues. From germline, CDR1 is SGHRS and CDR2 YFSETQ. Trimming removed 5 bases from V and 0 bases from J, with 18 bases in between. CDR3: CASRLDPWGGSYNEQFF. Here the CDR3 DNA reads TGCGCCAGCAGATTAGACCCATGGGGCGGCTCCTACAATGAGCAGTTCTTC.

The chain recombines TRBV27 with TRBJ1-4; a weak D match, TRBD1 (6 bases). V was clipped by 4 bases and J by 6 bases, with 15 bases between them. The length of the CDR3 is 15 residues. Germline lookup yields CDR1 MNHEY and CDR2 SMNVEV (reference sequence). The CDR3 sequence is CASSSRLGGHEKLFF. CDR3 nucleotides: TGTGCCAGCAGTTCACGTTTGGGGGGGCATGAAAAACTGTTTTTT.

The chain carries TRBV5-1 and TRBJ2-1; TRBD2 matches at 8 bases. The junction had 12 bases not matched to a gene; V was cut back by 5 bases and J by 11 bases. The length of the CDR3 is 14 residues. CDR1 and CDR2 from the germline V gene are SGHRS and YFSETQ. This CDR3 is CASRASGSPGKQFF. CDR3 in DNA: TGCGCCAGCAGAGCAAGCGGGAGCCCGGGGAAGCAGTTCTTC.

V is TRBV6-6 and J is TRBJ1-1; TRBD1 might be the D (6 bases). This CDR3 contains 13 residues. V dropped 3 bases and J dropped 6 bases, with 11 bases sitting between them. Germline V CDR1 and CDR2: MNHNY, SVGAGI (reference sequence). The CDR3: CASSYSRGPEAFF. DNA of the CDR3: TGTGCCAGCAGTTATTCCAGGGGCCCTGAAGCTTTCTTT.

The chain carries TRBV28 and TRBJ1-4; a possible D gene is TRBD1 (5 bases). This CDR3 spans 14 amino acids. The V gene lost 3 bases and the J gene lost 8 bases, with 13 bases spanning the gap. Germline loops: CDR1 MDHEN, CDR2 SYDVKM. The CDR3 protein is CASSFPPGSEKLFF. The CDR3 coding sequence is TGTGCCAGCAGTTTCCCCCCAGGGTCGGAAAAACTGTTTTTT.

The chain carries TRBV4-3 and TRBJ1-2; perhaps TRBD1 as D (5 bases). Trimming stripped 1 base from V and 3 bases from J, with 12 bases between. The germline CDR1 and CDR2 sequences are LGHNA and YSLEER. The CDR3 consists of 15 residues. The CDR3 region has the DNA TGCGCCAGCAGCCAAGGGCGGGGGACCTACTATGGCTACACCTTC. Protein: CASSQGRGTYYGYTF.

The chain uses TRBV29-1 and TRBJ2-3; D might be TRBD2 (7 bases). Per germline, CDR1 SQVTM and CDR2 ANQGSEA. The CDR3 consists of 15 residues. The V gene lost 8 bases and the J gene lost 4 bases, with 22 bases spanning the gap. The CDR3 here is CSYRGAWPSPDTQYF. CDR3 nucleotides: TGCAGCTATCGGGGGGCCTGGCCCTCCCCAGATACGCAGTATTTT.

The CDR3, as DNA: TGTGCCACGAAGGGGGACACCTACAATGAGCAGTTCTTC. This sequence encodes CATKGDTYNEQFF. J is TRBJ2-1 and V is TRBV19; possible D gene TRBD1, 6 bases. The CDR3 is 13 residues long. V lost 10 bases and J lost 2, with 12 bases in between. Germline CDR1 reads LNHDA; CDR2 reads SQIVND (reference sequence).

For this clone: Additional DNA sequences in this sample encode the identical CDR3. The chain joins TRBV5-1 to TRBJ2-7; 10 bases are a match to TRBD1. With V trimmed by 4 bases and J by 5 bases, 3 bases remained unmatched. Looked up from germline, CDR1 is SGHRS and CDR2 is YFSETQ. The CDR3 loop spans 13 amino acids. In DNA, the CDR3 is TGCGCCAGCAGCCGCGACAGGGGGCACGAGCAGTACTTC. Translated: CASSRDRGHEQYF.

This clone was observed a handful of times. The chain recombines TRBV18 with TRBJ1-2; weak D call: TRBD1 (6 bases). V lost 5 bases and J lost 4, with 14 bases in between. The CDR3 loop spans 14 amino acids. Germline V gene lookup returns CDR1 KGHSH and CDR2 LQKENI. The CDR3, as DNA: TGTGCCAGCTCAATTTCACAGGGAACCTATGGCTACACCTTC. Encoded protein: CASSISQGTYGYTF.

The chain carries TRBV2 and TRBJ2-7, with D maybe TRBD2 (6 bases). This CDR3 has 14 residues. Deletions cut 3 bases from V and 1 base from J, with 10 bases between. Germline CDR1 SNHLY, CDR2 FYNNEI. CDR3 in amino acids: CASSDRDFSYEQYF. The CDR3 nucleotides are TGTGCCAGCAGTGATCGGGACTTTTCCTACGAGCAGTACTTC.

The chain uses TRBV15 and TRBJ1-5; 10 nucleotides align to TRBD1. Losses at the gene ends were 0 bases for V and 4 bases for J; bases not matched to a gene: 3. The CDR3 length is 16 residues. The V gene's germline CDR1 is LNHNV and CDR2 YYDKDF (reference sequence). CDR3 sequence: CATSREGQGTNQPQHF. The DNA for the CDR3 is TGTGCCACCAGCAGAGAGGGACAGGGGACTAATCAGCCCCAGCATTTT.

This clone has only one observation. The CDR3 protein is CASRLIEGANSPLHF. CDR3 DNA sequence: TGCGCCAGCAGATTAATAGAGGGCGCGAATTCACCCCTCCACTTT. The genes are TRBV5-1 and TRBJ1-6; D gene ambiguous. The CDR3 contains 15 residues. The V and J ends lost 5 bases and 7 bases respectively, with 16 bases between them. Germline CDR1 reads SGHRS; CDR2 reads YFSETQ.

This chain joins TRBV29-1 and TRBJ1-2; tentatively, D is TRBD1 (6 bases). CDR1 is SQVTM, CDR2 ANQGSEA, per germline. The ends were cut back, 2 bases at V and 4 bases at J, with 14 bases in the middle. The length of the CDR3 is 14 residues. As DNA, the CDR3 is TGCAGCGTTGAACAGAGAGGGGACACCTATGGCTACACCTTC. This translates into CSVEQRGDTYGYTF.

CDR3 loop: CASSVRQGAINTGELFF. CDR3 bases: TGCGCCAGCAGTGTACGTCAGGGGGCTATTAACACCGGGGAGCTGTTTTTT. The rearrangement joins TRBV10-2 to TRBJ2-2, with 8 bases matching TRBD1. Germline V gives CDR1 WSHSY, CDR2 SAAADI. After removal of 4 bases from V and 2 bases from J, the junction contained 9 bases not matched to a gene. CDR3 length: 17 amino acids.